This TCR beta chain was recovered during a study of identical twins' blood T cells (dated by TCRdb to 2012 to 2014). Background for the entire study: Roughly 50 million Illumina reads were obtained across around 12 libraries, comprising six alpha-chain and six beta-chain libraries. The study compared TCR alpha and beta chain repertoires of three pairs of monozygous twins using next-generation sequencing to assess genetic influence on repertoire formation.

Results and caveats for the whole study, not just this receptor: Among the most abundant TCRbeta clonotypes, each donor shared more CDR3 sequences with her twin than with unrelated donors. V gene usage, even among non-selected out-of-frame TCRbeta clonotypes, was reported to be markedly more similar within twin pairs than between unrelated donors. The proposed role of the TCRalpha J segment in MHC recognition during thymic selection was stated to require validation by independent studies. Because the twins were reared together, environmental influences could not be excluded as an explanation for twin similarity. How many CDR3 clonotypes two donors shared depended mainly on the product of their cloneset sizes, and the twins did not clearly stray from this trend.

From the cysteine up to the phenylalanine, the CDR3 has a length of 12 residues. Solely the CDR3 DNA is kept, with 36 bases framed from the first base. V gives up 3 bases and J gives up 8 bases, and the segment between their germline ends measures 10 bases. Per the germline V gene (reference sequence), LGHDT is the CDR1 and YNNKEL is the CDR2. This clonotype has only a few counts. The antigen it recognizes is unknown. Base quality data are lacking; no much larger clone is found one base away. Libraries came from 5' RACE. Instrument used: Illumina Genome Analyzer IIx. RNA-based TCR cDNA libraries were prepared by a previously described protocol with several modifications. To prevent cross-contamination, barcodes specific to each sample were added to both ends of every TCR cDNA library during cDNA synthesis and amplification. On the authors' methods: Each individual had between about 85,000 and nearly 550,000 identified clonotypes, and each library contained about 2 to 3.6 million CDR3-containing reads. Reads with improper barcode index combinations were discarded, after which clonesets were built for each library with the MiTCR software. MiTCR filtered or rescued low-quality reads and corrected PCR and sequencing errors when assembling CDR3 clonotypes. Artificial out-of-frame clonotypes were removed by being mapped to in-frame sequences, with one indel in the CDR3 allowed. Similarity of V and J gene usage between donors was measured as Jensen-Shannon divergence divided by mean entropy. The public reads were reanalyzed by TCRdb: fastp trimming at Q25, MiXCR alignment, in-frame beta chains only. One record per CDR3 amino acid sequence lists the most common genes and DNA. V and J calls and clone size were set by TCRdb, not the authors. The sample table records hundreds of thousands of distinct CDR3 sequences; roughly 28% of these occur just once. Of the sample, more than 5.5% falls within the top ten clones.

The donors were six healthy women who made up three monozygous twin pairs. All three twin pairs had been reared together, and it was thought likely that the same infectious agents and vaccines had been met by these twin pairs. RNA was isolated from peripheral blood mononuclear cells and used to prepare TCR cDNA libraries. This sequence was found in a woman aged 18-49 years in good health. The sample taken for sequencing was PBMCs. The chain is made from TRBV3-1 and TRBJ1-1; no confident D gene assignment can be made. Read as DNA, the sequence is TGTGCCAGCAGCCACGTCGGACGGGAAGCTTTCTTT. It codes for CASSHVGREAFF.